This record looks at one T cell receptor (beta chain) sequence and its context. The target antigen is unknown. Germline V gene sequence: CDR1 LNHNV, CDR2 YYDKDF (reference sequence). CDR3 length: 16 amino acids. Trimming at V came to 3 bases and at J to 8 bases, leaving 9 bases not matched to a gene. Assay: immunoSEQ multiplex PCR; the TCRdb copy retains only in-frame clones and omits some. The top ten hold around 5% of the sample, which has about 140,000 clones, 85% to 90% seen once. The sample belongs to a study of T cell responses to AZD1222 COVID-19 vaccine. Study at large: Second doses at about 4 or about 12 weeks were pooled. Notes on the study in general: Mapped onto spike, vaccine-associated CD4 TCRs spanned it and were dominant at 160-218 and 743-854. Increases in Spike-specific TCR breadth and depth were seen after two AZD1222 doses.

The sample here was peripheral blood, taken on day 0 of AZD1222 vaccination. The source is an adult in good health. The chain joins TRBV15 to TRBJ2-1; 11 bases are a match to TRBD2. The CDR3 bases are TGTGCCACCAGCAGTAGTAGCGGGAGGGGTGGGGATGAGCAGTTCTTC. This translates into CATSSSSGRGGDEQFF.